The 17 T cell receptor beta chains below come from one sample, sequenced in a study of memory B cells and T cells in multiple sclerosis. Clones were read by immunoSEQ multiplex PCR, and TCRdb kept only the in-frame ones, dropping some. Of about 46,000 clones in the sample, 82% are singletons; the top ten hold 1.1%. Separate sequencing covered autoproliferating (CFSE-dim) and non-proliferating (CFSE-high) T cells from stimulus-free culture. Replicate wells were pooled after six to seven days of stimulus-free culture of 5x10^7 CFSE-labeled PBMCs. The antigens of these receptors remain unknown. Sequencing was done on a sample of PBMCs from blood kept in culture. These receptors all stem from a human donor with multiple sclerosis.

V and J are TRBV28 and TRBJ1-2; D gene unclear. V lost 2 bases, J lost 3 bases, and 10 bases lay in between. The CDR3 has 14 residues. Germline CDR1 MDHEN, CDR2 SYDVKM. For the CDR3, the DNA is TGTGCCAGCAGTTTAATCCCGGTAGACTATGGCTACACCTTC. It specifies CASSLIPVDYGYTF.

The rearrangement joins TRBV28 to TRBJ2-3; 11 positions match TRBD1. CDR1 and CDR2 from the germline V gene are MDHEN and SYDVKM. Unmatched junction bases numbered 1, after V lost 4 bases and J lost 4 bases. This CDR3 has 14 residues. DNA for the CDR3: TGTGCCAGCAGTTCGGGACAGGGGGCAGATACGCAGTATTTT. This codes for CASSSGQGADTQYF.

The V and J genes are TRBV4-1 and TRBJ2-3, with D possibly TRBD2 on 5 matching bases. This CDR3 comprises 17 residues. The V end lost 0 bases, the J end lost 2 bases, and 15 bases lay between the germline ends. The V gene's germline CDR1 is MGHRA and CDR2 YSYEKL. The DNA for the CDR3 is TGCGCCAGCAGCCAAGACCCCGGGAACCCTTCCACAGATACGCAGTATTTT. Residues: CASSQDPGNPSTDTQYF.

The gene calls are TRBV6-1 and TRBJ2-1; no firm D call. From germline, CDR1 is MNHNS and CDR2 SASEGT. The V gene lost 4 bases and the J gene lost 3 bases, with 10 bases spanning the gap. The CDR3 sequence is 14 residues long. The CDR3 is CASSAGDYYNEQFF. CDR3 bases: TGTGCCAGCAGTGCAGGAGATTACTACAATGAGCAGTTCTTC.

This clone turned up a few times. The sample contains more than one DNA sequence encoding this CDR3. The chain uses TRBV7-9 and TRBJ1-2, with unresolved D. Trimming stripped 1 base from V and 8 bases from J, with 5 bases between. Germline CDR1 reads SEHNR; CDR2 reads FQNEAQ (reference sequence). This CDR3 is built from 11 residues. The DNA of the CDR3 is TGTGCCAGCAGCTTAGGGGGAGGCTACACCTTC. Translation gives CASSLGGGYTF.

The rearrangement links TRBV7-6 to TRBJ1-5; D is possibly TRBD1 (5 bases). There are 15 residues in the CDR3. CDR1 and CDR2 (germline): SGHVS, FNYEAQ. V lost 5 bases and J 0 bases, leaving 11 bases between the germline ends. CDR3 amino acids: CASSRGSGSNQPQHF. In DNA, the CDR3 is TGTGCCAGCAGCCGGGGGTCCGGTAGCAATCAGCCCCAGCATTTT. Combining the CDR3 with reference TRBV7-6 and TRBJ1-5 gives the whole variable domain GAGVSQSPRYKVTKRGQDVALRCDPISGHVSLYWYRQALGQGPEFLTYFNYEAQQDKSGLPNDRFSAERPEGSISTLTIQRTEQRDSAMYRCASSRGSGSNQPQHFGDGTRLSIL.

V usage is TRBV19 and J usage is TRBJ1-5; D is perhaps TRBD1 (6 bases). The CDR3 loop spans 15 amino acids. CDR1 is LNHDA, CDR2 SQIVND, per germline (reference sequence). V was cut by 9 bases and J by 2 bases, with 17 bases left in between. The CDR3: CASRSGGPGNQPQHF. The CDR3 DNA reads TGTGCCAGCCGGTCCGGGGGGCCTGGCAATCAGCCCCAGCATTTT. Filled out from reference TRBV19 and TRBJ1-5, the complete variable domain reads DGGITQSPKYLFRKEGQNVTLSCEQNLNHDAMYWYRQDPGQGLRLIYYSQIVNDFQKGDIAEGYSVSREKKESFPLTVTSAQKNPTAFYLCASRSGGPGNQPQHFGDGTRLSIL.

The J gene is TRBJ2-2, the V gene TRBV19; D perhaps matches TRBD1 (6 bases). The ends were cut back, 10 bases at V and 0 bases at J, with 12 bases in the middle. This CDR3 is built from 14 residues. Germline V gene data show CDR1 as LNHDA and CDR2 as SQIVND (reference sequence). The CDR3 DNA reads TGTGCCACACGCAGGGGAACGAACACCGGGGAGCTGTTTTTT. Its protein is CATRRGTNTGELFF. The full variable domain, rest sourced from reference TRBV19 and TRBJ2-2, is DGGITQSPKYLFRKEGQNVTLSCEQNLNHDAMYWYRQDPGQGLRLIYYSQIVNDFQKGDIAEGYSVSREKKESFPLTVTSAQKNPTAFYLCATRRGTNTGELFFGEGSRLTVL.

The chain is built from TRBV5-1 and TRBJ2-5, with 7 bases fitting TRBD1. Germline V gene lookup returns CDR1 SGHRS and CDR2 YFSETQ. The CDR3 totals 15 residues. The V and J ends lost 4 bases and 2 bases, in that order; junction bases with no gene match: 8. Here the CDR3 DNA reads TGCGCCAGCAGCCTGACACCGGGACAGCAAGAGACCCAGTACTTC. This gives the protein CASSLTPGQQETQYF.

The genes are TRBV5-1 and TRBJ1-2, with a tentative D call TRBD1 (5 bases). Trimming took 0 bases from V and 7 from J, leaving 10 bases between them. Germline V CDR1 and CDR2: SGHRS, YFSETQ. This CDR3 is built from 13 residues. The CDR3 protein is CASSLVGESGYTF. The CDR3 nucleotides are TGCGCCAGCAGCTTGGTGGGGGAATCTGGCTACACCTTC.

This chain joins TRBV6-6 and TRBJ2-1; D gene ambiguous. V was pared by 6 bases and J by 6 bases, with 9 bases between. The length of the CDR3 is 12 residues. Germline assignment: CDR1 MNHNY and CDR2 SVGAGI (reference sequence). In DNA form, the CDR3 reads TGTGCCAGCAGGCTTCAGAGCAATGAGCAGTTCTTC. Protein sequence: CASRLQSNEQFF.

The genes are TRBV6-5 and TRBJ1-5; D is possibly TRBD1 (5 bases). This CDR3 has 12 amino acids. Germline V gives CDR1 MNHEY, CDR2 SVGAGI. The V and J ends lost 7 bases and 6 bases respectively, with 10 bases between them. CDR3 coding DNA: TGTGCCAGCACCCCCGGGGCTCAGCCCCAGCATTTT. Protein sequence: CASTPGAQPQHF.

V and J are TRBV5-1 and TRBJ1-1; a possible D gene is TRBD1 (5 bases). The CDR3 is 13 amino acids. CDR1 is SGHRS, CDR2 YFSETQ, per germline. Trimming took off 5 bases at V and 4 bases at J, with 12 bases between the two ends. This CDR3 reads CASRPQGSTEAFF. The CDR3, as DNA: TGCGCCAGCAGACCCCAGGGTAGCACTGAAGCTTTCTTT.

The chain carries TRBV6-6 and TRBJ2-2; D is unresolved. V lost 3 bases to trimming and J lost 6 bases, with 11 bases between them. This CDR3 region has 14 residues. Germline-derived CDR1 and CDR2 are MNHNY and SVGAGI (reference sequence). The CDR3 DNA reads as TGTGCCAGCAGTTATTCGGGTTCCCCCGGGGAGCTGTTTTTT. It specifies CASSYSGSPGELFF.

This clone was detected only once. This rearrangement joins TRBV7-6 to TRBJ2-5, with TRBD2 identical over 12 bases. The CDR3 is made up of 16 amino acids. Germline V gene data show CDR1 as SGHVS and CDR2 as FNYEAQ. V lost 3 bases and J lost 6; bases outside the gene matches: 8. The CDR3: CASSLTSGGLMQTQYF. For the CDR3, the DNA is TGTGCCAGCAGCTTGACTAGCGGGGGACTCATGCAGACCCAGTACTTC.

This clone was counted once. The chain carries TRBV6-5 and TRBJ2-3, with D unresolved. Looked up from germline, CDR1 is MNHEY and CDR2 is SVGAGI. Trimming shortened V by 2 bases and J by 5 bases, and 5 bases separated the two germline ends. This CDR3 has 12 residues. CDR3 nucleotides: TGTGCCAGCAGTTACGGGCAAGATACGCAGTATTTT. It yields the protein CASSYGQDTQYF.

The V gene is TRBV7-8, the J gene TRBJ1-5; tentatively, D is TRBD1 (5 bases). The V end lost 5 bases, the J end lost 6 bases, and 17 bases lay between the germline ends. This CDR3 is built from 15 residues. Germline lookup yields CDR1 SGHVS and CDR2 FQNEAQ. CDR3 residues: CASSRQGGKAQPQHF. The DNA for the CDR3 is TGTGCCAGCAGCCGCCAGGGAGGGAAGGCTCAGCCCCAGCATTTT.